This TCR beta chain stems from a study of blood T cell repertoires in COVID-19. Living in roughly 23 US areas, the participants were between roughly 18 and 89 years of age. In the source study's methods: Estimated nucleated cell counts came from reference gene primer amplification. TCRdb's table, derived via immunoSEQ multiplex PCR, lists solely in-frame clones and lacks some. V, J and clone size are taken as reported in that table, and D and trimming were inferred from the DNA itself. This table has about 220,000 clones, 83% appearing once. CDR1 is SNHLY and CDR2 is FYNNEI in the germline V gene. The CDR3 extends over 14 amino acids. Trimming took off 6 bases at V and 6 bases at J, with 17 bases between the two ends.

The rearrangement joins TRBV2 to TRBJ1-1; maybe TRBD1 (6 bases). Sequences were obtained from PBMCs or T cells enriched from blood (not recorded which). This TCR derives from a woman between 35 and 50 years old who had been exposed to COVID-19. The CDR3 sequence is CASSILGQSAEAFF. The DNA for the CDR3 is TGTGCCAGCAGCATCTTAGGACAGTCCGCTGAAGCTTTCTTT.